The 7 T cell receptor beta chains reported below all come from one sample, sequenced in a study of CD8 T cells in Susac syndrome. Random hexamers served to reverse transcribe about 0.5 to 1 ug RNA. TCRdb processed the immunoSEQ multiplex PCR reads anew with MiXCR; each CDR3 protein has one entry. The table lists some 130,000 distinct CDR3 sequences, about 94% of them singletons. The sequenced sample was CD4+ T cells from PBMCs. All receptors derive from a human donor with multiple sclerosis.

The V gene is TRBV6-6, the J gene TRBJ2-7; the match to TRBD2 covers 7 bases. This CDR3 is 15 amino acids long. V trimming: 0 bases; J trimming: 3 bases; junction bases outside the gene matches: 5. CDR1 is MNHNY, CDR2 SVGAGI, per germline (reference sequence). CDR3 in DNA: TGTGCCAGCAGTTACTCAGCGGGAAACGGCTACGAGCAGTACTTC. Its protein product is CASSYSAGNGYEQYF.

This chain uses TRBV12-3 or TRBV12-4 with TRBJ2-2; the match to TRBD1 covers 8 bases. Losses at the gene ends were 5 bases for V and 0 bases for J; bases not matched to a gene: 2. The CDR3 spans 15 residues. The CDR3 reads CASSPTGANTGELFF. The CDR3 nucleotides read TGTGCCAGCAGTCCGACAGGGGCGAACACCGGGGAGCTGTTTTTT.

The chain recombines TRBV7-9 with TRBJ1-6; 9 bases align to TRBD1. V lost 6 bases, J lost 5 bases, and 11 bases stayed unmatched. The germline CDR1 and CDR2 sequences are SEHNR and FQNEAQ (reference sequence). The CDR3 extends over 17 amino acids. This chain's CDR3 is CASRTYRGRLDNSPLHF. The CDR3 bases are TGTGCCAGCAGGACCTACAGGGGGCGATTGGATAATTCACCCCTCCACTTT.

The chain employs TRBV15 and TRBJ2-7, with TRBD2 as a possible D gene (7 bases). The CDR3 has 17 amino acids. V was cut by 0 bases and J by 0 bases, with 15 bases left in between. From germline, CDR1 is LNHNV and CDR2 YYDKDF (reference sequence). CDR3 nucleotides: TGTGCCACCAGCAGAGATTTTGTGGCGGGGGCCTCCTACGAGCAGTACTTC. It yields the protein CATSRDFVAGASYEQYF.

The chain is built from TRBV5-1 and TRBJ2-5; D unclear. CDR3 length: 13 residues. The germline V gene encodes CDR1 SGHRS and CDR2 YFSETQ. V lost 0 bases and J lost 7, with 10 bases in between. The DNA of the CDR3 is TGCGCCAGCAGCTTGGGGGAAAGTCGGACCCAGTACTTC. As protein: CASSLGESRTQYF.

The rearrangement links TRBV5-1 to TRBJ2-5; D may be TRBD1 or TRBD2 (5 bases each). This CDR3 comprises 14 residues. V lost 4 bases, J lost 2 bases, and 12 bases lay in between. Germline V CDR1 and CDR2: SGHRS, YFSETQ. The CDR3 is CASSHPGPQETQYF. The CDR3 DNA sequence: TGCGCCAGCAGCCACCCGGGACCGCAAGAGACCCAGTACTTC.

This sequence joins TRBV12-3 or TRBV12-4 and TRBJ1-1, with a tentative D call TRBD1 (5 bases). The germline V and J ends were trimmed by 5 bases and 0 bases, with 13 bases remaining between them. The CDR3 contains 15 residues. CDR3 sequence (DNA): TGTGCCAGCAGTCCAATCGACAGAATGAACACTGAAGCTTTCTTT. It yields the protein CASSPIDRMNTEAFF.